These 22 T cell receptor beta chains originate from one sample sequenced in a study of CD8+ T cells in alopecia areata. Once RNA had been extracted, it was reverse transcribed into cDNA to act as the sequencing template. Using immunoSEQ multiplex PCR, the repertoire was profiled, and TCRdb retains in-frame clones only, with some absent. The table records 60,000 to 70,000 clones, about half of them present only once. Sequencing used CD8+ T cells sorted from blood, obtained at week 0. The receptors were sampled from a human donor with alopecia areata.

This clone was seen more than once but under ten times. V is TRBV6-6 and J is TRBJ1-1, with D unclear. The CDR3 has 14 residues. The V gene's germline CDR1 is MNHNY and CDR2 SVGAGI (reference sequence). V lost 6 bases and J lost 3, with 14 bases in between. CDR3: CASRPGPWDTEAFF. The CDR3 DNA reads as TGTGCCAGCAGGCCCGGCCCCTGGGACACTGAAGCTTTCTTT.

The rearrangement uses TRBV29-1 and TRBJ1-1; D is unclear. This CDR3 has 11 amino acids. The V gene lost 4 bases and the J gene lost 2 bases, with 5 bases spanning the gap. Germline loops: CDR1 SQVTM, CDR2 ANQGSEA. The CDR3 region is CSVGLNTEAFF. The CDR3 bases are TGCAGCGTTGGCCTAAACACTGAAGCTTTCTTT.

The V gene is TRBV7-2, the J gene TRBJ1-2; D may be TRBD1 (5 bases). The germline CDR1 and CDR2 sequences are SGHTA and FQGNSA. The germline V and J ends were trimmed by 5 bases and 7 bases, with 11 bases remaining between them. The CDR3 loop spans 12 amino acids. The DNA for the CDR3 is TGTGCCAGCAGCAGCAGGGTTCCTGGCTACACCTTC. It translates to CASSSRVPGYTF.

This chain links TRBV19 with TRBJ2-2; D may match TRBD1 or TRBD2 (6 bases each). Germline V gene lookup returns CDR1 LNHDA and CDR2 SQIVND (reference sequence). V was shortened by 7 bases and J by 10 bases, with 16 bases between the two germline ends. This CDR3 spans 13 amino acids. CDR3 in amino acids: CASIPGGGKELFF. The CDR3 DNA sequence: TGTGCCAGTATCCCCGGAGGGGGGAAGGAGCTGTTTTTT.

Only a few counts were recorded for this clone. The chain has TRBV18 and TRBJ2-1; TRBD1 agrees at 11 bases. The CDR3 spans 16 residues. Germline V gene lookup returns CDR1 KGHSH and CDR2 LQKENI. Trimming removed 3 bases from V and 9 bases from J; junction bases left unmatched: 10. CDR3 bases: TGTGCCAGCTCACCGCCGGGGGGACAGGGGGTACTTGAGCAGTTCTTC. Protein: CASSPPGGQGVLEQFF. Filled out from reference TRBV18 and TRBJ2-1, the complete variable domain reads NAGVMQNPRHLVRRRGQEARLRCSPMKGHSHVYWYRQLPEEGLKFMVYLQKENIIDESGMPKERFSAEFPKEGPSILRIQQVVRGDSAAYFCASSPPGGQGVLEQFFGPGTRLTVL.

This sequence joins TRBV29-1 and TRBJ2-3; perhaps TRBD1 as D (5 bases). The V gene lost 4 bases and the J gene lost 3 bases, with 11 bases spanning the gap. Germline V lookup: CDR1 SQVTM, CDR2 ANQGSEA. The CDR3 runs 13 residues. The CDR3 sequence is CSVVPGMTDTQYF. DNA for the CDR3: TGCAGCGTTGTTCCAGGGATGACAGATACGCAGTATTTT.

This clone has a handful of counts. J is TRBJ2-7 and V is TRBV6-5; D possibly corresponds to TRBD2 (5 bases). The germline V gene encodes CDR1 MNHEY and CDR2 SVGAGI. Between the trimmed V and J ends, which lost 6 bases and 3 bases, there was a span of 12 bases. CDR3 length: 13 residues. The CDR3 sequence: CASRDSRIYEQYF. CDR3 in DNA: TGTGCCAGCAGGGACTCCAGGATCTACGAGCAGTACTTC.

The V and J genes are TRBV5-8 and TRBJ1-5; tentative D call: TRBD1 (5 bases). Looked up from germline, CDR1 is SGHTS and CDR2 is YDEGEE. This CDR3 spans 15 amino acids. V lost 0 bases to trimming and J lost 9 bases, with 16 bases between them. As DNA, the CDR3 is TGTGCCAGCAGCTTGGCCGGGGCGGGCTATCGGCCCCAGCATTTT. Protein: CASSLAGAGYRPQHF.

V is TRBV29-1 and J is TRBJ2-1, with TRBD2 identical over 9 bases. This CDR3 region has 15 residues. Germline CDR1 reads SQVTM; CDR2 reads ANQGSEA. V lost 1 base to trimming and J lost 6 bases; unmatched junction nucleotides: 7. CDR3 amino acids: CSVEGTSGPGNEQFF. CDR3 DNA sequence: TGCAGCGTTGAAGGAACTAGCGGGCCCGGCAATGAGCAGTTCTTC.

J is TRBJ2-7 and V is TRBV5-1; D assignment may be TRBD1 or TRBD2 (6 bases each). The CDR3 runs to 14 residues. Deletions cut 0 bases from V and 6 bases from J, with 13 bases between. Germline CDR1 reads SGHRS; CDR2 reads YFSETQ. CDR3 in DNA: TGCGCCAGCAGCTTGGTTGTTTGGGGGGCCGAGCAGTACTTC. Encoded protein: CASSLVVWGAEQYF.

The chain carries TRBV30 and TRBJ2-1; 8 bases match TRBD2. This CDR3 has 13 amino acids. CDR1 is GTSNPN and CDR2 is SVGIG in the germline V gene (reference sequence). Germline trimming cut 3 bases from V and 7 bases from J; bases unmatched to any gene: 5. The CDR3 loop is CAWSPGGVNEQFF. In nucleotides, the CDR3 is TGTGCCTGGAGCCCGGGAGGGGTGAATGAGCAGTTCTTC.

The chain couples TRBV6-5 to TRBJ1-2; D is unresolved. The ends were cut back, 10 bases at V and 2 bases at J, with 17 bases in the middle. The V gene's germline CDR1 is MNHEY and CDR2 SVGAGI. The CDR3 loop spans 14 amino acids. The CDR3 DNA is TGTGCCATCCTGATACTCGTCGGGAACTATGGCTACACCTTC. Translation gives CAILILVGNYGYTF.

Only a few counts were recorded for this clone. The chain joins TRBV25-1 to TRBJ2-1; 9 bases are shared with TRBD2. Trimming at V came to 7 bases and at J to 6 bases, leaving 7 bases not matched to a gene. The length of the CDR3 is 14 residues. Per the germline V gene, CDR1 is MGHDK and CDR2 is SYGVNS. The CDR3 region has the DNA TGTGCCAGCAAAGCGGGAGGCCGGGGCAATGAGCAGTTCTTC. It yields the protein CASKAGGRGNEQFF. The entire variable domain, with the rest obtained from reference TRBV25-1 and TRBJ2-1, is as follows: EADIYQTPRYLVIGTGKKITLECSQTMGHDKMYWYQQDPGMELHLIHYSYGVNSTEKGDLSSESTVSRIRTEHFPLTLESARPSHTSQYLCASKAGGRGNEQFFGPGTRLTVL.

The chain uses TRBV27 and TRBJ2-5; no clear D. CDR1 is MNHEY and CDR2 is SMNVEV in the germline V gene (reference sequence). The CDR3 is 13 amino acids. V lost 5 bases and J lost 5, with 12 bases in between. CDR3 loop: CASSRTPRETQYF. DNA of the CDR3: TGTGCCAGCAGTAGGACCCCGAGGGAGACCCAGTACTTC.

This clone has only one observation. The rearrangement joins TRBV13 to TRBJ1-1, with D maybe TRBD1 (5 bases). Trimming removed 3 bases from V and 6 bases from J, with 11 bases in between. The CDR3 runs to 13 residues. Germline values: CDR1 PRHDT, CDR2 FYEKMQ (reference sequence). CDR3 sequence reads: CASSFDRRAEAFF. The CDR3 bases are TGTGCCAGCAGCTTTGACAGAAGGGCTGAAGCTTTCTTT. The complete variable domain, with remaining parts taken from reference TRBV13 and TRBJ1-1, reads AAGVIQSPRHLIKEKRETATLKCYPIPRHDTVYWYQQGPGQDPQFLISFYEKMQSDKGSIPDRFSAQQFSDYHSELNMSSLELGDSALYFCASSFDRRAEAFFGQGTRLTVV.

The chain joins TRBV5-1 to TRBJ2-2, with 10 bases identical to TRBD1. This CDR3 has 17 amino acids. Germline V lookup: CDR1 SGHRS, CDR2 YFSETQ. V trimming: 2 bases; J trimming: 1 base; junction bases outside the gene matches: 5. CDR3 sequence reads: CASSLLRTGGNTGELFF. The CDR3 DNA reads TGCGCCAGCAGCTTACTCCGGACAGGGGGGAACACCGGGGAGCTGTTTTTT.

This clone occurred many times. This sequence joins TRBV7-3 and TRBJ2-3; D gene ambiguous. There are 14 residues in the CDR3. Trimming removed 3 bases from V and 3 bases from J, with 10 bases in between. CDR1 and CDR2 from the germline V gene are SGHTA and FQGTGA. CDR3 DNA sequence: TGTGCCAGCAGCTTGGTATACGGGACAGATACGCAGTATTTT. It yields the protein CASSLVYGTDTQYF.

The chain combines TRBV29-1 with TRBJ1-2; D is unresolved. Germline loops: CDR1 SQVTM, CDR2 ANQGSEA. The CDR3 runs to 9 residues. V lost 3 bases and J 10 bases, leaving 6 bases between the germline ends. The CDR3 nucleotides are TGCAGCGTTGACGGACTCTACACCTTC. This sequence encodes CSVDGLYTF.

The rearrangement uses TRBV11-2 and TRBJ2-3; the match to TRBD1 covers 10 bases. Looked up from germline, CDR1 is SGHAT and CDR2 is FQNNGV. The V gene end was trimmed by 5 bases and the J gene end by 3 bases; junction bases not matched to a gene: 5. CDR3 length: 15 residues. The CDR3 sequence: CASSPRGQGTDTQYF. Here the CDR3 DNA reads TGTGCCAGCAGCCCCCGGGGACAGGGGACAGATACGCAGTATTTT.

A few counts support this clone. The chain is built from TRBV7-9 and TRBJ2-1; D is unclear. Trimming took off 5 bases at V and 4 bases at J, with 6 bases between the two ends. The CDR3 length is 12 residues. Germline CDR1 is SEHNR and CDR2 is FQNEAQ (reference sequence). CDR3 residues: CASSLTYNEQFF. CDR3 DNA sequence: TGTGCCAGCAGCCTAACGTACAATGAGCAGTTCTTC.

This clone occurred a few times. This chain joins TRBV14 and TRBJ2-7, with D tentatively TRBD1 or TRBD2 (5 bases each). V lost 4 bases to trimming and J lost 2 bases, with 12 bases between them. Germline lookup yields CDR1 SGHDN and CDR2 FVKESK. The CDR3 spans 14 residues. Here the CDR3 reads CASSLGTGTYEQYF. The CDR3 DNA reads as TGTGCCAGCAGCCTAGGGACGGGCACCTACGAGCAGTACTTC. Based on the CDR3 plus reference TRBV14 and TRBJ2-7, the full variable domain is EAGVTQFPSHSVIEKGQTVTLRCDPISGHDNLYWYRRVMGKEIKFLLHFVKESKQDESGMPNNRFLAERTGGTYSTLKVQPAELEDSGVYFCASSLGTGTYEQYFGPGTRLTVT.

A few counts support this clone. This CDR3 is also generated by other DNA sequences in the sample. V usage is TRBV28 and J usage is TRBJ2-7; D is unclear. V shed 6 bases and J shed 3 bases, with 3 bases lying between them. The germline CDR1 and CDR2 sequences are MDHEN and SYDVKM. This CDR3 has 10 amino acids. Here the CDR3 reads CASSDYEQYF. DNA of the CDR3: TGTGCCAGCAGCGACTACGAGCAGTACTTC.